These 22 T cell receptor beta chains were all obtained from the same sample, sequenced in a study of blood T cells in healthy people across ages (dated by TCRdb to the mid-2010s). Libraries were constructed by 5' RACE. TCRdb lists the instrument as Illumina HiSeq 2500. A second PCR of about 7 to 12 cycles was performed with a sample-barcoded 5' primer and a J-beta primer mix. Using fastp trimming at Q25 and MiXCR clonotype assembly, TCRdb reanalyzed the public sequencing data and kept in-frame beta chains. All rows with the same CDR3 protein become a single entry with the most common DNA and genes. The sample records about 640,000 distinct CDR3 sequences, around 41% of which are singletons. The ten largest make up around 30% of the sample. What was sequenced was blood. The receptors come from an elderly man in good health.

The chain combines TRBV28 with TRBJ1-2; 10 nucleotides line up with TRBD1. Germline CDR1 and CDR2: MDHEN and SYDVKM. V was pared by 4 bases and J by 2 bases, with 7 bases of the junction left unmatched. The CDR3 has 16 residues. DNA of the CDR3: TGTGCCAGCAGTTCGTCCGGGACAGGGGAAAACTATGGCTACACCTTC. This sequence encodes CASSSSGTGENYGYTF.

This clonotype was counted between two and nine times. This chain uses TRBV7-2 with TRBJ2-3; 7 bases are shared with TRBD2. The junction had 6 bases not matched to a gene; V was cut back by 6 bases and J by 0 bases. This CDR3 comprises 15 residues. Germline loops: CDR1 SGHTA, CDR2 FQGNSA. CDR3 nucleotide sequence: TGTGCCAGCAGGTCAGGGACTACGAGCACAGATACGCAGTATTTT. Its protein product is CASRSGTTSTDTQYF. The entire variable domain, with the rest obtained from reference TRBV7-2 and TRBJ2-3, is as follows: GAGVSQSPSNKVTEKGKDVELRCDPISGHTALYWYRQSLGQGLEFLIYFQGNSAPDKSGLPSDRFSAERTGGSVSTLTIQRTQQEDSAVYLCASRSGTTSTDTQYFGPGTRLTVL.

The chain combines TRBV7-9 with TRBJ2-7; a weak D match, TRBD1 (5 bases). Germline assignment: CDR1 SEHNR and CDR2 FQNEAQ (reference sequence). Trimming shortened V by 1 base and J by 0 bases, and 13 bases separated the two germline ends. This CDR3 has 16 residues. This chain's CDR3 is CASSLEAQGSSYEQYF. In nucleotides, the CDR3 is TGTGCCAGCAGCTTAGAGGCCCAGGGAAGCTCCTACGAGCAGTACTTC.

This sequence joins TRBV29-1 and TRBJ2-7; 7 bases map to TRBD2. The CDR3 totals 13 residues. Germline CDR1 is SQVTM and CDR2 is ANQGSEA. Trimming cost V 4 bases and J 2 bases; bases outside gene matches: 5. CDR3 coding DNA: TGCAGCGTTGGGGGCGGGACTACCTACGAGCAGTACTTC. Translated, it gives CSVGGGTTYEQYF.

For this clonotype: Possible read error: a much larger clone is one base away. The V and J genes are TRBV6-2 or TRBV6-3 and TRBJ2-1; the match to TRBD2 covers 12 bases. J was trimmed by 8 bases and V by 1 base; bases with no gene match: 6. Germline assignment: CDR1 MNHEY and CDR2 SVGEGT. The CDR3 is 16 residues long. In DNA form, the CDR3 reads TGTGCCAGCAGTTACTGGACTAGCGGGAAGTCCGATGAGCAGTTCTTC. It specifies CASSYWTSGKSDEQFF.

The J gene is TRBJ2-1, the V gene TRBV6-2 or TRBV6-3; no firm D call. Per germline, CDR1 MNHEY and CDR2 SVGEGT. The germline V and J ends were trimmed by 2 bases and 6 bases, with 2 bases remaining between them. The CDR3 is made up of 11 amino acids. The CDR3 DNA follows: TGTGCCAGCAGTTACCCCAATGAGCAGTTCTTC. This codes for CASSYPNEQFF.

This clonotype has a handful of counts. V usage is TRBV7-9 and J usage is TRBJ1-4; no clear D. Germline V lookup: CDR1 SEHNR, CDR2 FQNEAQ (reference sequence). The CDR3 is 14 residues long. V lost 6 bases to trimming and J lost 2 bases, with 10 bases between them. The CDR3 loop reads CASSSTGTNEKLFF. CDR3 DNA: TGTGCCAGCAGTTCAACCGGGACTAATGAAAAACTGTTTTTT.

CDR3 sequence: CATSGSFSSGAYNEQFF. In DNA, the CDR3 is TGTGCCACCAGTGGTTCCTTCTCTAGCGGGGCGTACAATGAGCAGTTCTTC. V usage is TRBV24-1 and J usage is TRBJ2-1; 9 nucleotides match TRBD2. The junction had 11 bases not matched to a gene; V was cut back by 5 bases and J by 4 bases. Germline V CDR1 and CDR2: KGHDR, SFDVKD. CDR3 length equals 17 residues.

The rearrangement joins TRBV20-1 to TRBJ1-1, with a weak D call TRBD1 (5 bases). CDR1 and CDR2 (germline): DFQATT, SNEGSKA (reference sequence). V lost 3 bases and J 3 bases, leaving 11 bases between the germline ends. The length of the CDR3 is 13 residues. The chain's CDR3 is CSASAGGDTEAFF. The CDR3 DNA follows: TGCAGTGCTAGCGCGGGGGGAGACACTGAAGCTTTCTTT.

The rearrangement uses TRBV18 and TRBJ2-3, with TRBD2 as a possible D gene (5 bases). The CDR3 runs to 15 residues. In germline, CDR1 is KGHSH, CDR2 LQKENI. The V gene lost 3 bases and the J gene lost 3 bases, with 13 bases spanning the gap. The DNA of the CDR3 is TGTGCCAGCTCACCGTGGGCGGGTACTACAGATACGCAGTATTTT. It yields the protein CASSPWAGTTDTQYF.

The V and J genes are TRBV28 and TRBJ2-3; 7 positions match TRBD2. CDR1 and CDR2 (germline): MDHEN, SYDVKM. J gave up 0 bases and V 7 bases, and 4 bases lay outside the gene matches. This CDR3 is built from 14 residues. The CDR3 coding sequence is TGTGCCAGCATCCCTAGCGGAAGCACAGATACGCAGTATTTT. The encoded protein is CASIPSGSTDTQYF.

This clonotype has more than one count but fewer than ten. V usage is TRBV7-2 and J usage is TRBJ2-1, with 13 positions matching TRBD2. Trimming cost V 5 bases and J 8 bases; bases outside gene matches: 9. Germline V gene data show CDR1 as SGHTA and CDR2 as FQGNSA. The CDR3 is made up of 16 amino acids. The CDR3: CASSASTSGGADEQFF. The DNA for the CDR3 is TGTGCCAGCAGCGCTTCCACTAGCGGGGGGGCAGATGAGCAGTTCTTC. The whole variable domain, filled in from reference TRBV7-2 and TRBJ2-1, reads GAGVSQSPSNKVTEKGKDVELRCDPISGHTALYWYRQSLGQGLEFLIYFQGNSAPDKSGLPSDRFSAERTGGSVSTLTIQRTQQEDSAVYLCASSASTSGGADEQFFGPGTRLTVL.

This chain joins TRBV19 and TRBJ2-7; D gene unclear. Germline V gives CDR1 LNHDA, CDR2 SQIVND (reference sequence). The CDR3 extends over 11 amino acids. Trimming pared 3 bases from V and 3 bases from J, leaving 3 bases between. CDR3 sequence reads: CASSMGYEQYF. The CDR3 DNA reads TGTGCCAGTAGTATGGGCTACGAGCAGTACTTC. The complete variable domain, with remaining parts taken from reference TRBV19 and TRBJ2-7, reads DGGITQSPKYLFRKEGQNVTLSCEQNLNHDAMYWYRQDPGQGLRLIYYSQIVNDFQKGDIAEGYSVSREKKESFPLTVTSAQKNPTAFYLCASSMGYEQYFGPGTRLTVT.

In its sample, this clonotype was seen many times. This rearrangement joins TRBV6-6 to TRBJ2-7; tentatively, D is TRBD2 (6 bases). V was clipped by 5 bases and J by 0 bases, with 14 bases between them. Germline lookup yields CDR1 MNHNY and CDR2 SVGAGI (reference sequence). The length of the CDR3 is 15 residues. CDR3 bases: TGTGCCAGCAGTGACCCGCAGGAGGGCTCCTACGAGCAGTACTTC. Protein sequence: CASSDPQEGSYEQYF.

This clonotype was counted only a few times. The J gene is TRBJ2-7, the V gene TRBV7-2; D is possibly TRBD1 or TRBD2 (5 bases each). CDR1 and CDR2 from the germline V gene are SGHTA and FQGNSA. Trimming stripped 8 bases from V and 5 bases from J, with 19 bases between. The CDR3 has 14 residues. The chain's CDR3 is CASGGRRQSDEQYF. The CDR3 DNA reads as TGTGCCAGCGGGGGACGGAGACAGTCGGACGAGCAGTACTTC.

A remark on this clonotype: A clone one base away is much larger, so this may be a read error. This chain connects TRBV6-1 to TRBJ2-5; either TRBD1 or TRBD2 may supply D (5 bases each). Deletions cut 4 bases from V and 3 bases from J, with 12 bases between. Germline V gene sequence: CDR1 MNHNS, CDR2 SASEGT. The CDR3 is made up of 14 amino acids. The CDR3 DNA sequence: TGTGCCAGCAGTGGAGCGTGGGGGAAAGAGACCCAGTACTTC. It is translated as CASSGAWGKETQYF.

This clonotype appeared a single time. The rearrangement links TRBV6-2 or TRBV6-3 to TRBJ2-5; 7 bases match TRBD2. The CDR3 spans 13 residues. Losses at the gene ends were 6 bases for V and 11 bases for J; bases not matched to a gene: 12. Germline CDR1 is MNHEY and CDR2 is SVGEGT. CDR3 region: CASSRAGVYDQYF. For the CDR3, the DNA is TGTGCCAGCAGCCGCGCGGGGGTCTACGATCAGTACTTC.

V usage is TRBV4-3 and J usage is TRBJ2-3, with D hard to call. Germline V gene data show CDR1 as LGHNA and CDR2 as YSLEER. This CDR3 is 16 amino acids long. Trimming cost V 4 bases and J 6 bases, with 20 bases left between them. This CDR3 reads CASSLRWKQAADTQYF. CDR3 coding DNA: TGCGCCAGCAGCCTGCGTTGGAAGCAGGCGGCGGATACGCAGTATTTT.

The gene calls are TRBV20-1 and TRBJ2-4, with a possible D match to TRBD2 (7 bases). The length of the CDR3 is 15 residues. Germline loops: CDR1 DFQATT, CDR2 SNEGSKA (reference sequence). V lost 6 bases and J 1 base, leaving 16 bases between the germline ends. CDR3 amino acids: CSAIGGAIAKNIQYF. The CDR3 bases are TGCAGTGCGATAGGGGGGGCAATTGCCAAAAACATTCAGTACTTC.

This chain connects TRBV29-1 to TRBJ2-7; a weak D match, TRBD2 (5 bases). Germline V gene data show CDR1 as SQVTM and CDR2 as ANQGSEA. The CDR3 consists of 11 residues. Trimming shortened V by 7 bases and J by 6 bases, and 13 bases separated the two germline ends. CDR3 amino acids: CSATDGLEQYF. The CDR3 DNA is TGCAGCGCTACGGACGGACTCGAGCAGTACTTC.

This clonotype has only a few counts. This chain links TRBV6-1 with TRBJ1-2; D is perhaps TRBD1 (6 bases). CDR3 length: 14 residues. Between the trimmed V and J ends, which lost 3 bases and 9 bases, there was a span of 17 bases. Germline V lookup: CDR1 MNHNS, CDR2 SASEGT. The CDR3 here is CASSEITGRDRYTF. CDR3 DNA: TGTGCCAGCAGTGAGATCACAGGGCGAGATCGCTACACCTTC.

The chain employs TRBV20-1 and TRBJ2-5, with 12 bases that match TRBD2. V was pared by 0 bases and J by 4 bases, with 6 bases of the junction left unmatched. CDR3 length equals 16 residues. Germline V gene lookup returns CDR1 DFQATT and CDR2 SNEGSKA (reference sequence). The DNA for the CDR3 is TGCAGTGCTAGAGACTCTAGCGGGGGGGCCTTAGAGACCCAGTACTTC. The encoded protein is CSARDSSGGALETQYF.